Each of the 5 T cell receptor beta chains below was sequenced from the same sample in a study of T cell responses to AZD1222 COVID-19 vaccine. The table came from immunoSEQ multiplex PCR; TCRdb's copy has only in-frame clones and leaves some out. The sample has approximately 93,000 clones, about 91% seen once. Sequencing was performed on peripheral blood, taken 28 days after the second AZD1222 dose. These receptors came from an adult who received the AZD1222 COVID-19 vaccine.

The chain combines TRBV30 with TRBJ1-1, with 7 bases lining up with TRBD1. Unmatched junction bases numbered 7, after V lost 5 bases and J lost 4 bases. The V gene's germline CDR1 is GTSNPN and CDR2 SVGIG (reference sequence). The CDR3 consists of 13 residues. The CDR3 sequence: CAWQDRAATEAFF. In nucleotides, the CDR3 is TGTGCCTGGCAAGACAGGGCGGCCACTGAAGCTTTCTTT.

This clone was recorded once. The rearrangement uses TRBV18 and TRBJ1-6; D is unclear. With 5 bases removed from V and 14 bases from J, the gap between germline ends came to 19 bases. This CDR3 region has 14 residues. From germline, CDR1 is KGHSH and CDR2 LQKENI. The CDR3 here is CASSSSVPGESLHF. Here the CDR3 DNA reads TGTGCCAGCTCATCATCAGTGCCCGGGGAATCCCTCCACTTT.

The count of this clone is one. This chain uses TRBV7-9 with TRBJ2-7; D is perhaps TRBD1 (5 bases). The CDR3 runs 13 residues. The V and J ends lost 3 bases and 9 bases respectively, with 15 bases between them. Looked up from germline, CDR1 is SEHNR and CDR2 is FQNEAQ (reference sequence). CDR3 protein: CASSFTRDIGQYF. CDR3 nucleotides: TGTGCCAGCAGCTTTACCAGGGATATCGGGCAGTACTTC.

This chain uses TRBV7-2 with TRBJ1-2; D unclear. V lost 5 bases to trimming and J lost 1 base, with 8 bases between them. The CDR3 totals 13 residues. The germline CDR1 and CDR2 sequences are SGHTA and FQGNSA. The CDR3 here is CASSVGINYGYTF. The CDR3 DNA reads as TGTGCCAGCAGCGTCGGAATTAACTATGGCTACACCTTC.

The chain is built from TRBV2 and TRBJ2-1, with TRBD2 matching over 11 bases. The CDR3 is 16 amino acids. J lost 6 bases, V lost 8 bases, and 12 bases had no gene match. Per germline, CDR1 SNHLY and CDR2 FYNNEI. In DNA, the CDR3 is TGTGCCAGCGAGACCCGAATAGCGGGGGGGCCCAATGAGCAGTTCTTC. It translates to CASETRIAGGPNEQFF.